This T cell receptor beta chain is from a study of response to subunit inactivated influenza vaccine. Study observations and caveats: New T cells are recruited in small numbers by each seasonal influenza vaccination, according to the authors' suggestion.

To note about this clonotype: What it recognizes is unknown.

The ends were cut back, 3 bases at V and 4 bases at J, with 13 bases in the middle. The CDR3 totals 15 residues. The germline V gene has CDR1 SNHLY and CDR2 FYNNEI. TCRdb reanalysed the RT-PCR reads using MiXCR and keeps one entry per CDR3 protein. The sample yields 650,000 or so distinct CDR3 sequences, approximately 15% seen once. This receptor was identified in a man in his fifties or sixties who received an inactivated influenza vaccine. The gene calls are TRBV2 and TRBJ2-1; D is perhaps TRBD2 (5 bases). This material consisted of PBMCs from blood, taken 14 to 15 days before vaccination. The CDR3 is CASSERGINYNEQFF. The CDR3 bases are TGTGCCAGCAGTGAGAGAGGGATCAATTACAATGAGCAGTTCTTC.